In its sample, the clone carrying this T cell receptor beta chain was seen a few times. Antigen: not known. Via MiXCR, TCRdb re-called the RT-PCR reads, giving one row per CDR3 protein. The sample lists about 570,000 distinct CDR3 sequences, 10% to 15% occurring once. CDR3 length: 11 amino acids. In germline, CDR1 is SGHTA, CDR2 FQGNSA. V dropped 0 bases and J dropped 6 bases, with 3 bases sitting between them. The sample is drawn from a study of response to subunit inactivated influenza vaccine. General study points: With each seasonal influenza vaccination, the authors suggested, few new T cells are recruited.

This receptor was obtained from a man aged 50 to 59 who received an inactivated influenza vaccine. The chain couples TRBV7-2 to TRBJ2-7; D remains unclear. Source: PBMCs from blood, taken on the day of vaccination. The CDR3 loop is CASSLAFEQYF. The CDR3 DNA sequence: TGTGCCAGCAGCTTAGCGTTCGAGCAGTACTTC.